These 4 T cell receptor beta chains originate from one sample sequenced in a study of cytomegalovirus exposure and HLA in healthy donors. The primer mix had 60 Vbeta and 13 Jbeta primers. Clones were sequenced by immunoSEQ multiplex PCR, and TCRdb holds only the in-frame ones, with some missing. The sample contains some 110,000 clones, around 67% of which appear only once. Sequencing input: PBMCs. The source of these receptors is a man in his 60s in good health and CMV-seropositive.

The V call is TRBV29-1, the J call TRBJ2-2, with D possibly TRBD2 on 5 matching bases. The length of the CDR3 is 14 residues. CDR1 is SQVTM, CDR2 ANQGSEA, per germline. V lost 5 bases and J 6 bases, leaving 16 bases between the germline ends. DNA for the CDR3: TGCAGCGTTTTAAAGGACTTTGGGTCCGGGGAGCTGTTTTTT. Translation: CSVLKDFGSGELFF.

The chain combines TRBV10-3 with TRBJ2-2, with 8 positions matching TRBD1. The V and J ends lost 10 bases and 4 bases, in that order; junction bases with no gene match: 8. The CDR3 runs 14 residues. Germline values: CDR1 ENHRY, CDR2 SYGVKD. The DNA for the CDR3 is TGTGCCACCAAACTGACAGGGGCCACCGGGGAGCTGTTTTTT. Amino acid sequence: CATKLTGATGELFF.

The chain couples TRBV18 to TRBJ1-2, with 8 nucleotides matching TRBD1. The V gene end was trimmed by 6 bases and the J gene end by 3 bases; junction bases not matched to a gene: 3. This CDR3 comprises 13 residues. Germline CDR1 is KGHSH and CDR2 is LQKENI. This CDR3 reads CASSVTGDYGYTF. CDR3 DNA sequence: TGTGCCAGCTCCGTGACAGGGGACTATGGCTACACCTTC.

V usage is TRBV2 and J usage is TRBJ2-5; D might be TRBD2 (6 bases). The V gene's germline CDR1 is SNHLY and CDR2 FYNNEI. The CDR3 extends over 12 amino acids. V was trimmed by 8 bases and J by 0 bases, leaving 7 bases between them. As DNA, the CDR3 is TGTGCCAGCCGGACTAACCAAGAGACCCAGTACTTC. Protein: CASRTNQETQYF.